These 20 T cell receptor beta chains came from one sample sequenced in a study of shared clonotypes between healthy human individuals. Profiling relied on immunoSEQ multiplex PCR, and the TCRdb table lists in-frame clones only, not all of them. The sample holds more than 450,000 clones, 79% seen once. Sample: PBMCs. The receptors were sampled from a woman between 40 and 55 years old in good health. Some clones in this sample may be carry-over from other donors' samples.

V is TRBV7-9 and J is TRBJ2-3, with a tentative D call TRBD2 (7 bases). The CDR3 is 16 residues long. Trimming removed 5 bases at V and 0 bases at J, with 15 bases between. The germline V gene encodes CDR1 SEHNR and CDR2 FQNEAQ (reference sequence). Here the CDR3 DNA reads TGTGCCAGCAGCCAGGGGACTACCACTAGCACAGATACGCAGTATTTT. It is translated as CASSQGTTTSTDTQYF.

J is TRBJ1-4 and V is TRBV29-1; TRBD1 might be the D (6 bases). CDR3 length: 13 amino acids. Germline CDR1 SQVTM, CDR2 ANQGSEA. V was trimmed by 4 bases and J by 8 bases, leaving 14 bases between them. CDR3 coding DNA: TGCAGCGTTGCGCTGGGGGCCGGGGAAAAACTGTTTTTT. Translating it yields CSVALGAGEKLFF.

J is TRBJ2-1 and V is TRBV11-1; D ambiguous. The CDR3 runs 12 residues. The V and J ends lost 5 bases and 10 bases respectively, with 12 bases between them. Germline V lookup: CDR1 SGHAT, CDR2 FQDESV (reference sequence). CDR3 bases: TGTGCCAGCAGCGCAGATATCCGGGAGCAGTTCTTC. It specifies CASSADIREQFF.

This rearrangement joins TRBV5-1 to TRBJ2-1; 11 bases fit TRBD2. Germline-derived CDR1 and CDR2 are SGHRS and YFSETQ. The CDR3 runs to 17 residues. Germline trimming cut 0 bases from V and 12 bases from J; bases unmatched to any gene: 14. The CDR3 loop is CASSLELAGASAFGQFF. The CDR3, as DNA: TGCGCCAGCAGCTTGGAACTAGCGGGAGCCTCAGCTTTTGGGCAGTTCTTC.

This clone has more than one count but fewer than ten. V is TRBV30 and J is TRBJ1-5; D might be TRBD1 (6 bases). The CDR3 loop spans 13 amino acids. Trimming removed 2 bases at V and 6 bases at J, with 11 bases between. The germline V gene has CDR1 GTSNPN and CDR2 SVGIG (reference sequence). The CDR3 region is CAWSRGFGQPQHF. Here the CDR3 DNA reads TGTGCCTGGAGTAGGGGGTTTGGTCAGCCCCAGCATTTT. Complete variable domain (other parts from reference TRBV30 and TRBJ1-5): SQTIHQWPATLVQPVGSPLSLECTVEGTSNPNLYWYRQAAGRGLQLLFYSVGIGQISSEVPQNLSASRPQDRQFILSSKKLLLSDSGFYLCAWSRGFGQPQHFGDGTRLSIL.

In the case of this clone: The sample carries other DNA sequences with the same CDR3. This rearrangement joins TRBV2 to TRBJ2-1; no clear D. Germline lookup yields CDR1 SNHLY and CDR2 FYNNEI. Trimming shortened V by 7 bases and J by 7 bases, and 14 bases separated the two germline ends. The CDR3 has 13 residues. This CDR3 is CASTRQATNEQFF. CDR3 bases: TGTGCCAGCACCCGACAAGCTACGAATGAGCAGTTCTTC.

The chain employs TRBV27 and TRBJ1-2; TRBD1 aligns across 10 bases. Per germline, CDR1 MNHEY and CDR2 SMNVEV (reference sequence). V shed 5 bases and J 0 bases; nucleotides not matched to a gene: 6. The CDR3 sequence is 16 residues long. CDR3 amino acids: CASSRTGGFSNYGYTF. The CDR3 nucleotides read TGTGCCAGCAGTCGGACAGGGGGATTTTCTAACTATGGCTACACCTTC.

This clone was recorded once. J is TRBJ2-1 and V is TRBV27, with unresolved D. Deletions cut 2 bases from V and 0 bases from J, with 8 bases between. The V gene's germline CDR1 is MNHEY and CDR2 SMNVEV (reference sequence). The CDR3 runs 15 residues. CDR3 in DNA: TGTGCCAGCAGTTTAGGGGTCAGCTCCTACAATGAGCAGTTCTTC. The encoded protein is CASSLGVSSYNEQFF.

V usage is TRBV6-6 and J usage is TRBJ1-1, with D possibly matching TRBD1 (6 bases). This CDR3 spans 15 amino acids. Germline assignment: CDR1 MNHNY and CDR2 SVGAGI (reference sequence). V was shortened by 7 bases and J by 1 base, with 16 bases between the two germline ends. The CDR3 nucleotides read TGTGCCAGCACTGAGGGCGGCAGGGGGAACACTGAAGCTTTCTTT. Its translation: CASTEGGRGNTEAFF.

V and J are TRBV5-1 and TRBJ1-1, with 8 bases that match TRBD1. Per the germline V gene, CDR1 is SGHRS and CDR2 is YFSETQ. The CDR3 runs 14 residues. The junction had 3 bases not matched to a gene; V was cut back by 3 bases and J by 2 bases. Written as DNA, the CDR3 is TGCGCCAGCAGCTACGCAGGGGGCAACACTGAAGCTTTCTTT. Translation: CASSYAGGNTEAFF.

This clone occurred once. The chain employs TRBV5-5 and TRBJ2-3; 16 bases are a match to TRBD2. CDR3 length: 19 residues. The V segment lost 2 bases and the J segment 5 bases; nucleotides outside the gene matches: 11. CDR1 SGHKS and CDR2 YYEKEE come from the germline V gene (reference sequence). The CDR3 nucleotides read TGTGCCAGCAGCTTACAAGGGACTAGCGGGAGGGCCGTGGGAGATACGCAGTATTTT. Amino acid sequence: CASSLQGTSGRAVGDTQYF.

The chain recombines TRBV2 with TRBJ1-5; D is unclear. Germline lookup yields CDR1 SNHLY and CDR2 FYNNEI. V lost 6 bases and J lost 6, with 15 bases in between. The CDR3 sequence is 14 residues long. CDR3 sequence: CASSIGVPRQPQHF. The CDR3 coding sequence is TGTGCCAGCAGCATTGGAGTTCCCCGTCAGCCCCAGCATTTT. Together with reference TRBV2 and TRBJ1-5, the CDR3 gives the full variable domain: EPEVTQTPSHQVTQMGQEVILRCVPISNHLYFYWYRQILGQKVEFLVSFYNNEISEKSEIFDDQFSVERPDGSNFTLKIRSTKLEDSAMYFCASSIGVPRQPQHFGDGTRLSIL.

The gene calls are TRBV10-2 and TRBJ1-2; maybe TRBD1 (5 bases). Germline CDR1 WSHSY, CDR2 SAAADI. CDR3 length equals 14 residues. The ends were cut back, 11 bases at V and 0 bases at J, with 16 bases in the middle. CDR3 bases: TGCGCCGGCCTGGGGGGTGCCTCTAACTATGGCTACACCTTC. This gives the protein CAGLGGASNYGYTF.

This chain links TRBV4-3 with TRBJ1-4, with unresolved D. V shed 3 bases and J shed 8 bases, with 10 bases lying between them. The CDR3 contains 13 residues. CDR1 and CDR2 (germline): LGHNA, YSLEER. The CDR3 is CASSQERREKLFF. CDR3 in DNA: TGCGCCAGCAGCCAGGAGCGGAGGGAAAAACTGTTTTTT.

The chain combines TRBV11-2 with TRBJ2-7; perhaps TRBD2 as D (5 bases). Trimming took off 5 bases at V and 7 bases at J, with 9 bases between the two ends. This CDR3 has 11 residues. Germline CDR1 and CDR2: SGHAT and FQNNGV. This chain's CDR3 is CASSQRREQYF. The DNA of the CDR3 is TGTGCCAGCAGCCAAAGGAGGGAGCAGTACTTC.

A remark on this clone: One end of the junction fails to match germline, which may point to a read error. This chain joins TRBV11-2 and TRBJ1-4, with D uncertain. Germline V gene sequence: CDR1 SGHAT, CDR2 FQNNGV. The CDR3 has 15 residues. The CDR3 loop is CASSIDRESGEKLFF. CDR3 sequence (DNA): TGTGCCAGCAGCATAGACCGGGAGTCCGGGGAAAAACTGTTTTTT. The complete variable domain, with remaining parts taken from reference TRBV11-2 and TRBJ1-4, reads EAGVAQSPRYKIIEKRQSVAFWCNPISGHATLYWYQQILGQGPKLLIQFQNNGVVDDSQLPKDRFSAERLKGVDSTLKIQPAKLEDSAVYLCASSIDRESGEKLFFGSGTQLSVL.

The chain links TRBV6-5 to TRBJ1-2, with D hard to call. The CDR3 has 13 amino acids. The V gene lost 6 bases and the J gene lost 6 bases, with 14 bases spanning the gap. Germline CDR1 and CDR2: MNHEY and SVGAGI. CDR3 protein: CASSPVGLDGYTF. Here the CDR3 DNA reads TGTGCCAGCAGCCCCGTAGGGCTCGATGGCTACACCTTC.

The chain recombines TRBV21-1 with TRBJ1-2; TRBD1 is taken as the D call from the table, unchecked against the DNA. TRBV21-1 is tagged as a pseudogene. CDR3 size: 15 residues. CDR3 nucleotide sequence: TGTGCCAGCAGCAAAGAGGCAGGGGGTATGTGTGGCTACACCTTC. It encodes CASSKEAGGMCGYTF.

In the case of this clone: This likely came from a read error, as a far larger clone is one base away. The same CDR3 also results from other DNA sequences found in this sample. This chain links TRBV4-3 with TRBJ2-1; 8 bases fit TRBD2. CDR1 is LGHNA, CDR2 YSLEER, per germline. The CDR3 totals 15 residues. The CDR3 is CASSQDGGRYNEQFF. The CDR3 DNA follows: TGCGCCAGCAGTCAAGATGGCGGGAGGTACAATGAGCAGTTCTTC.

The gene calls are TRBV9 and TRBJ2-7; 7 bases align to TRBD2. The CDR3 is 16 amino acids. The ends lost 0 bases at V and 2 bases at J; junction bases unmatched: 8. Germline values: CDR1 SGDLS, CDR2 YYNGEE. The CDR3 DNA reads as TGTGCCAGCAGCGTAGGCCTAGCGGAAGAACCCTACGAGCAGTACTTC. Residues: CASSVGLAEEPYEQYF.